This T cell receptor beta chain was sequenced during a study of shared clonotypes between healthy human individuals. Overall study results and limits: Roughly 5% was the fraction of naive CD4 clonotypes found shared across several donors. Across subsets, estimated richness was generally greater for naive than for memory populations.

Positively selected for CCR7, the CD45RO-negative cells used as naive CD8 cells excluded terminally differentiated effector memory CD45RA+ cells. Assay used: immunoSEQ multiplex PCR; TCRdb lists only in-frame clones, some missing. The sample includes roughly 590,000 clones, roughly 95% of them seen just once. Regarding this clone: The antigen is unknown.

The V gene lost 2 bases and the J gene lost 0 bases, with 12 bases spanning the gap. The V gene's germline CDR1 is SGDLS and CDR2 YYNGEE. The CDR3 length is 15 residues. The chain employs TRBV9 and TRBJ2-7; D possibly corresponds to TRBD1 (6 bases). The origin of this receptor is a woman younger than 45 in good health. What was sequenced was naive CD8+ T cells sorted from blood. The CDR3 coding sequence is TGTGCCAGCAGCGTGGGAGCGGACAGCTCCTACGAGCAGTACTTC. Amino acids: CASSVGADSSYEQYF.